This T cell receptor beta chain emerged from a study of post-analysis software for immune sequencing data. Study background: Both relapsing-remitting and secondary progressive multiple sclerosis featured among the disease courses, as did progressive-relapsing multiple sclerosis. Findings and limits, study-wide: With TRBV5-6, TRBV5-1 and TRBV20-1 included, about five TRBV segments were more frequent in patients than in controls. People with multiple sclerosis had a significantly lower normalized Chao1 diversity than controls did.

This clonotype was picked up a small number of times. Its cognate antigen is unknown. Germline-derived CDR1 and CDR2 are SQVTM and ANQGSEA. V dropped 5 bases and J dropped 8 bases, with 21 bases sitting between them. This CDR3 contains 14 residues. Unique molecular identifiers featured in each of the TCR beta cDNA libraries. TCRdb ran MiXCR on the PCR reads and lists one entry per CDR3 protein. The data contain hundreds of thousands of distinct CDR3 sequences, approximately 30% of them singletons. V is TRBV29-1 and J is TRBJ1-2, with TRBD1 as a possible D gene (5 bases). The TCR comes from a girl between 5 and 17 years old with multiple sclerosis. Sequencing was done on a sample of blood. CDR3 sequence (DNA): TGCAGCGTTTTACCCGGGACGGACCACGGGGGCTACACCTTC. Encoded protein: CSVLPGTDHGGYTF.